The 9 T cell receptor beta chains below all came from one sample that was sequenced in a study of T cell responses to AZD1222 COVID-19 vaccine. The protocol was immunoSEQ multiplex PCR, while the TCRdb copy is restricted to in-frame clones and leaves out a portion. The table shows 90,000 to 110,000 clones, with around 87% occurring only once. The sample in question was peripheral blood, obtained 28 days after the second AZD1222 dose. All receptors derive from an adult who received the AZD1222 COVID-19 vaccine.

The rearrangement uses TRBV7-4 and TRBJ1-5; weak D call: TRBD1 (5 bases). Looked up from germline, CDR1 is SGHVT and CDR2 is SQSDAQ. V was cut by 5 bases and J by 3 bases, with 14 bases left in between. The CDR3 spans 15 residues. CDR3 coding DNA: TGTGCCAGCAGCCATTGGGGCCGCCTCAATCAGCCCCAGCATTTT. Its protein product is CASSHWGRLNQPQHF.

The V call is TRBV2, the J call TRBJ1-1; a possible D gene is TRBD1 (5 bases). V lost 3 bases to trimming and J lost 5 bases, with 10 bases between them. CDR3 length equals 13 residues. CDR1 is SNHLY and CDR2 is FYNNEI in the germline V gene. The DNA of the CDR3 is TGTGCCAGCAGTGATGGGGGGATGACTGAAGCTTTCTTT. Translation: CASSDGGMTEAFF.

The rearrangement uses TRBV5-8 and TRBJ2-1, with D perhaps TRBD1 (6 bases). CDR1 and CDR2 (germline): SGHTS, YDEGEE. This CDR3 comprises 14 residues. The germline V and J ends were trimmed by 2 bases and 2 bases, with 8 bases remaining between them. Written as DNA, the CDR3 is TGTGCCAGCAGCTTCCGGGACACCTACAATGAGCAGTTCTTC. It codes for CASSFRDTYNEQFF.

The J gene is TRBJ1-3, the V gene TRBV30, with D perhaps matching TRBD1 (5 bases). Germline V gene data show CDR1 as GTSNPN and CDR2 as SVGIG (reference sequence). Trimming shortened V by 4 bases and J by 0 bases, and 10 bases separated the two germline ends. The CDR3 covers 14 residues. The CDR3 protein is CAWKGTASGNTIYF. CDR3 DNA sequence: TGTGCCTGGAAAGGGACGGCCTCTGGAAACACCATATATTTT.

This chain connects TRBV10-2 to TRBJ1-1, with a tentative D call TRBD1 (5 bases). CDR3 length equals 14 residues. Germline V gives CDR1 WSHSY, CDR2 SAAADI. The V and J ends lost 0 bases and 5 bases respectively, with 10 bases between them. This CDR3 reads CASSESLEGTEAFF. CDR3 nucleotides: TGCGCCAGCAGTGAGTCCCTAGAGGGGACTGAAGCTTTCTTT.

This chain connects TRBV25-1 to TRBJ1-1; D is undetermined. Looked up from germline, CDR1 is MGHDK and CDR2 is SYGVNS. The CDR3 length is 14 residues. V gave up 6 bases and J gave up 0 bases, with 11 bases separating them. CDR3 nucleotides: TGTGCCAGCAGGGACGCGCGATTGAACACTGAAGCTTTCTTT. Amino acids: CASRDARLNTEAFF.

The chain links TRBV4-1 to TRBJ2-3; the D gene is possibly TRBD2 (5 bases). CDR3 length: 16 residues. Per the germline V gene, CDR1 is MGHRA and CDR2 is YSYEKL. Trimming shortened V by 0 bases and J by 3 bases, and 13 bases separated the two germline ends. The DNA of the CDR3 is TGCGCCAGCAGCCAAGACCCGGGGTTAAGTACAGATACGCAGTATTTT. Protein product: CASSQDPGLSTDTQYF.

The V gene is TRBV30, the J gene TRBJ2-5, with 9 bases aligning to TRBD1. Trimming took 0 bases from V and 5 from J; bases not matched to a gene: 13. CDR3 length equals 17 residues. Germline V gene sequence: CDR1 GTSNPN, CDR2 SVGIG (reference sequence). The CDR3 DNA sequence: TGTGCCTGGAGTGTCCGAAGAACCGGACAGGGGAGGGAGACCCAGTACTTC. The encoded protein is CAWSVRRTGQGRETQYF.

The chain joins TRBV5-6 to TRBJ1-1; tentative D call: TRBD1 (5 bases). From germline, CDR1 is SGHDT and CDR2 YYEEEE. Trimming took 6 bases from V and 6 from J, leaving 21 bases between them. This CDR3 spans 15 amino acids. CDR3 sequence reads: CASTPTSLGRAEAFF. DNA of the CDR3: TGTGCCAGCACCCCTACGTCTTTGGGACGCGCTGAAGCTTTCTTT.